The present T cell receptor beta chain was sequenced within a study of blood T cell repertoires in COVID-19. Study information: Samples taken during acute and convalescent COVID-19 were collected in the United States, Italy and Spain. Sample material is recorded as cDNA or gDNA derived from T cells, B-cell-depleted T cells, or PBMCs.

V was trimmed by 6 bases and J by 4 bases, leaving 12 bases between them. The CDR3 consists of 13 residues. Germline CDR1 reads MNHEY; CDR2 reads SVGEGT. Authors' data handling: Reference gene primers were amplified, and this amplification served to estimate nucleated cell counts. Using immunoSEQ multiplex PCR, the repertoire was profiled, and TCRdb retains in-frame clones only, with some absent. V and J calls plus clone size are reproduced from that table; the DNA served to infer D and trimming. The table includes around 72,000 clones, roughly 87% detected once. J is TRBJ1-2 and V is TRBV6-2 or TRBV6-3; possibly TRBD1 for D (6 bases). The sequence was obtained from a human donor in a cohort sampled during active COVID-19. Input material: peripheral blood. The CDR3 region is CASSEGQRYGYTF. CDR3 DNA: TGTGCCAGCAGCGAGGGACAACGCTATGGCTACACCTTC.